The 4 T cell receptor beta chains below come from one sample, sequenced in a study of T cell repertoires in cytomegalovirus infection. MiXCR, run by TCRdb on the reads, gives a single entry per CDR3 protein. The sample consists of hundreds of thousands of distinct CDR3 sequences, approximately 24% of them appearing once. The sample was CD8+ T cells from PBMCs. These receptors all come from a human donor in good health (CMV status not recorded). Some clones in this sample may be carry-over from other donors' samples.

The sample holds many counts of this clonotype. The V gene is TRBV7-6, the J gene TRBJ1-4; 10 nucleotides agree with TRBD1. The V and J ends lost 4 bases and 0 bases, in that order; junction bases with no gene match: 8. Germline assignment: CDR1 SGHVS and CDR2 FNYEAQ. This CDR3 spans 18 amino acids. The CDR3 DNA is TGTGCCAGCAGCTCTTGGGACAGGGGAATTACAACTAATGAAAAACTGTTTTTT. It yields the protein CASSSWDRGITTNEKLFF.

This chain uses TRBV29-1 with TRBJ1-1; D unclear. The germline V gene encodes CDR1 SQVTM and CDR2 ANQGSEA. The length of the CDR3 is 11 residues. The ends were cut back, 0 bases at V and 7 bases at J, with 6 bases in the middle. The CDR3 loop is CSVEDSYEAFF. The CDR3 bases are TGCAGCGTTGAAGACTCCTATGAAGCTTTCTTT.

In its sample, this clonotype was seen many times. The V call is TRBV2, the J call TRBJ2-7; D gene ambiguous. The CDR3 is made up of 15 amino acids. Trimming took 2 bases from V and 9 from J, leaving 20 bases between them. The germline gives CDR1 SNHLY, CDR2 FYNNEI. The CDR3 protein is CASSENRSGKAGQYF. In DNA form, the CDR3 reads TGTGCCAGCAGTGAAAATAGGTCAGGCAAGGCTGGGCAGTACTTC.

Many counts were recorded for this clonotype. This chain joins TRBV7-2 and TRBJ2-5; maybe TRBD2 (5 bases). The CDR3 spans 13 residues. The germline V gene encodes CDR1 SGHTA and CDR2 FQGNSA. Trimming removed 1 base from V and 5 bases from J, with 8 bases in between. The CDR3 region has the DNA TGTGCCAGCAGCTTAGGGACTGCCGAGACCCAGTACTTC. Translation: CASSLGTAETQYF. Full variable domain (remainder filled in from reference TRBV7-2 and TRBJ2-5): GAGVSQSPSNKVTEKGKDVELRCDPISGHTALYWYRQSLGQGLEFLIYFQGNSAPDKSGLPSDRFSAERTGGSVSTLTIQRTQQEDSAVYLCASSLGTAETQYFGPGTRLLVL.